This is a list of T cell receptor beta chains from one sample in a study of OX40 agonist ivuxolimab in advanced cancers. TCRdb's table, derived via immunoSEQ multiplex PCR, lists solely in-frame clones and lacks some. Counted here are around 53,000 clones, over 80% occurring once; the ten biggest clones make up approximately 3%. Specimen: CD4+ or CD8+ T cells sorted from blood, collected in a trial of the OX40 agonist ivuxolimab. Every receptor here comes from an adult with an advanced solid tumor such as melanoma, head and neck, liver or kidney cancer. CDR3s leave out the opening cysteine and the closing phenylalanine or tryptophan. The D gene is left open where the match is weak. Only some rows state a clone size, as once, few, many or a class for expanded clones.

clone_size	d_call	cdr3_length	v_call	j_call	cdr3_aa
.	.	9	TRBV29-1	TRBJ2-2	SVDAGGELF
.	.	16	TRBV4-1	TRBJ1-6	ASSQEEVPPTYNSPLH
.	.	10	TRBV18	TRBJ2-1	ASSGSRDEQF
few	.	11	TRBV5-6	TRBJ1-2	ASNYGVGYGYT
.	.	10	TRBV7-6	TRBJ2-5	ASSPTQETQY
.	.	10	TRBV19	TRBJ2-2	ASSIRPGELF
.	.	12	TRBV19	TRBJ2-3	ASSIKGSADTQY
.	.	11	TRBV7-3	TRBJ1-1	ASSPVEGTEAF
.	.	10	TRBV14	TRBJ1-6	ASSHAAQSLH
.	TRBD1	13	TRBV19	TRBJ2-5	ASSRGGQGLETQY
.	.	12	TRBV11-3	TRBJ2-2	ASSLEAGTGELF
.	.	13	TRBV9	TRBJ2-3	ASSARDFITDTQY
.	.	15	TRBV7-8	TRBJ1-2	ASSLTPLAKANYGYT
once	.	13	TRBV10-3	TRBJ2-3	AISEGFSTSDTQY
.	.	13	TRBV6-1	TRBJ1-2	ASGPSRLDSKGYT
.	.	9	TRBV18	TRBJ2-5	ASSLEETQY
.	.	15	TRBV4-2	TRBJ1-1	ASSQDLARGLNTEAF
.	TRBD1	13	TRBV18	TRBJ1-5	ASSQGTGRNQPQH
.	.	15	TRBV25-1	TRBJ1-6	ASSESGRAGSSNPLH
.	.	14	TRBV19	TRBJ1-1	ASSRSSQGGRTEAF
.	.	9	TRBV5-6	TRBJ2-7	ASSLQYEQY
.	.	11	TRBV10-1	TRBJ1-1	ASRRQEDTEAF
.	.	12	TRBV18	TRBJ2-7	ASSPSVDSYEQY
.	.	11	TRBV7-8	TRBJ2-7	ASSQKRTVEQY
.	TRBD2	14	TRBV9	TRBJ2-4	ASSPLGAGGKNIQY
.	.	13	TRBV5-6	TRBJ2-2	ASSFYSPNTGELF
.	TRBD2	16	TRBV9	TRBJ2-3	ASSGPLGLAGGTDTQY